The 10 T cell receptor beta chains in this list originate from one sample, sequenced in a study of cytotoxic CD8 clonotypes in ibrutinib-treated CLL (dated by TCRdb to 2020 to 2023). Receptor amplification or capture employed the immunoSEQ multiplex PCR assay. Here the immuneACCESS table is served through TCRdb, limited to in-frame sequences with V and J called. Missing clones are a known gap in these copies; in checked studies unresolved V genes cover under half, and the rest lacks a known reason. The sample includes about 140,000 clones, with approximately 80% observed a single time. The top ten hold 7.6% of the sample. Sequencing was performed on PBMCs, taken after 36 months of ibrutinib treatment. The receptor set was obtained from a human donor with chronic lymphocytic leukemia.

This chain links TRBV11-3 with TRBJ1-4, with 11 bases fitting TRBD1. CDR3 length: 15 residues. V shed 4 bases, J shed 9 bases, and the junction held 7 bases outside the gene matches. Germline CDR1 is SGHNT and CDR2 is YENEEA. This chain's CDR3 is CASSWGQGDTQKLFF. The CDR3 DNA reads as TGTGCCAGCAGCTGGGGACAGGGGGATACGCAAAAACTGTTTTTT. Full variable domain (outside the CDR3, taken from reference TRBV11-3 and TRBJ1-4): EAGVVQSPRYKIIEKKQPVAFWCNPISGHNTLYWYLQNLGQGPELLIRYENEEAVDDSQLPKDRFSAERLKGVDSTLKIQPAELGDSAVYLCASSWGQGDTQKLFFGSGTQLSVL.

This clone was seen a few times. J is TRBJ1-5 and V is TRBV4-1; D remains unclear. Germline V lookup: CDR1 MGHRA, CDR2 YSYEKL. The V gene lost 0 bases and the J gene lost 4 bases, with 10 bases spanning the gap. The length of the CDR3 is 15 residues. The CDR3: CASSQDGLINQPQHF. CDR3 DNA: TGCGCCAGCAGCCAAGATGGCCTAATTAATCAGCCCCAGCATTTT.

The chain couples TRBV5-1 to TRBJ1-2; 11 bases fit TRBD1. The CDR3 runs to 15 residues. The V gene end was trimmed by 2 bases and the J gene end by 2 bases; junction bases not matched to a gene: 2. Per the germline V gene, CDR1 is SGHRS and CDR2 is YFSETQ. The CDR3 coding sequence is TGCGCCAGCAGCTTAGGGACAGGGGGAAACTATGGCTACACCTTC. Translated, it gives CASSLGTGGNYGYTF.

The chain couples TRBV6-1 to TRBJ1-6; D perhaps matches TRBD1 (5 bases). V was trimmed by 7 bases and J by 7 bases, leaving 14 bases between them. This CDR3 spans 14 amino acids. Germline loops: CDR1 MNHNS, CDR2 SASEGT. Here the CDR3 reads CASNPWEGNSPLHF. CDR3 sequence (DNA): TGTGCCAGCAATCCCTGGGAGGGGAATTCACCCCTCCACTTT.

The chain employs TRBV11-2 and TRBJ2-7, with TRBD1 matching over 8 bases. Looked up from germline, CDR1 is SGHAT and CDR2 is FQNNGV. The CDR3 covers 15 residues. V was clipped by 5 bases and J by 1 base; unmatched bases: 7. The CDR3 DNA sequence: TGTGCCAGCAGCCCCCGGACAGGGTTATCCTACGAGCAGTACTTC. Protein: CASSPRTGLSYEQYF.

The V and J genes are TRBV6-5 and TRBJ2-3, with 8 bases identical to TRBD1. CDR1 MNHEY and CDR2 SVGAGI come from the germline V gene. J lost 7 bases, V lost 5 bases, and 8 bases had no gene match. This CDR3 contains 14 residues. The CDR3: CASSRPGQGHTQYF. CDR3 DNA: TGTGCCAGCAGTCGACCCGGACAGGGTCATACGCAGTATTTT.

The V call is TRBV5-4, the J call TRBJ2-1, with TRBD2 identical over 11 bases. V was pared by 2 bases and J by 4 bases, with 8 bases of the junction left unmatched. There are 17 residues in the CDR3. The germline gives CDR1 SGHNT, CDR2 YYREEE (reference sequence). The CDR3: CASSLGPTSGNYNEQFF. CDR3 coding DNA: TGTGCCAGCAGCTTAGGTCCGACTAGCGGGAATTACAATGAGCAGTTCTTC.

The sample holds a few counts of this clone. V is TRBV5-1 and J is TRBJ2-5; no clear D. The CDR3 has 14 residues. CDR1 and CDR2 (germline): SGHRS, YFSETQ. V dropped 0 bases and J dropped 1 base, with 7 bases sitting between them. CDR3 loop: CASSLGAAQETQYF. The CDR3, as DNA: TGCGCCAGCAGCTTGGGGGCTGCCCAAGAGACCCAGTACTTC.

V usage is TRBV5-4 and J usage is TRBJ2-2, with 8 bases lining up with TRBD2. The V gene's germline CDR1 is SGHNT and CDR2 YYREEE (reference sequence). This CDR3 contains 16 residues. V shed 0 bases, J shed 1 base, and the junction held 2 bases outside the gene matches. The CDR3 protein is CASSLGAGGNTGELFF. The CDR3 DNA reads TGTGCCAGCAGCTTGGGGGCGGGAGGGAACACCGGGGAGCTGTTTTTT.

The V gene is TRBV10-2, the J gene TRBJ1-2; tentative D call: TRBD1 (5 bases). Germline V gene data show CDR1 as WSHSY and CDR2 as SAAADI. V dropped 2 bases and J dropped 2 bases, with 12 bases sitting between them. The CDR3 spans 15 residues. This CDR3 reads CASSEPGLLNYGYTF. The DNA for the CDR3 is TGCGCCAGCAGTGAGCCGGGACTCCTCAACTATGGCTACACCTTC.